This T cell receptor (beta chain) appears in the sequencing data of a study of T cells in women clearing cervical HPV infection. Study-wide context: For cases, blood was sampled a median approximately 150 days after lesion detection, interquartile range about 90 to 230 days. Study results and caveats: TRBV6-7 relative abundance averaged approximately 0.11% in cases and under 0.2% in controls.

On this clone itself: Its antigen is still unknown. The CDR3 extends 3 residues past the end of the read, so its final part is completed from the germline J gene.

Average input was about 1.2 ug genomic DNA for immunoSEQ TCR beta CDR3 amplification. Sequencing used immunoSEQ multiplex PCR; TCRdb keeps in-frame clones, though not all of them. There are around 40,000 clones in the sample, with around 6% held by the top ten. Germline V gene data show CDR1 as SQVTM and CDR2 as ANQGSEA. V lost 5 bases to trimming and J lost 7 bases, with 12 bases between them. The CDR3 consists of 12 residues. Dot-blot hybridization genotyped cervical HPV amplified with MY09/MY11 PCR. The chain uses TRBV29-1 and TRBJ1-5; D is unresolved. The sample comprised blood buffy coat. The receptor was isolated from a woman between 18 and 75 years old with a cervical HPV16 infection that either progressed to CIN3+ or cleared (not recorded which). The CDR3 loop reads CSVSDVGQPQHF. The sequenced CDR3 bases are TGCAGCGTTTCAGATGTCGGGCAGCCC.